The rows below give T cell receptor beta chains drawn from one sample of a study of CD8+CD57+ T cells in acquired aplastic anemia. TCRdb used MiXCR to reprocess the reads, holding one entry per CDR3 protein. The table includes 200,000 to 250,000 distinct CDR3 sequences, approximately 60% detected once. Input material: sorted CD4+, CD8+, or CD8+CD57+ T cells (not recorded which) from PBMCs. The receptors derive from a human donor in good health. Both conserved end residues are trimmed from each CDR3. The D gene is left open where the match is weak.

D gene,V gene,CDR3 length,J gene,CDR3 protein
TRBD1,TRBV10-2,13,TRBJ2-7,ASSEPVTGVNEQY
TRBD1,TRBV4-2,15,TRBJ2-2,ASSQEGETGGIGELF
TRBD2,TRBV7-3,13,TRBJ2-6,ASSPALAGDNVLT
TRBD1,TRBV7-2,12,TRBJ2-7,ASSLTGPSYEQY
TRBD1,TRBV24-1,14,TRBJ2-7,ATSDPTTGGNYGQY
-,TRBV10-1,13,TRBJ1-2,ASSGRKQLDYGYT
-,TRBV20-1,11,TRBJ2-7,SALPRDSYEQY
-,TRBV2,14,TRBJ1-5,ASRAVQINSNQPQH
-,TRBV19,10,TRBJ1-5,ASTKGGQPQH
TRBD2,TRBV20-1,11,TRBJ2-7,SAPGGGGYEQY
-,TRBV7-9,13,TRBJ1-1,ASSSTGTGNTEAF
-,TRBV7-9,12,TRBJ1-1,ASSLGTVTTEAF
TRBD2,TRBV4-2,13,TRBJ2-2,ASSQIVAGTGELF
-,TRBV11-2,14,TRBJ1-4,ASSPPGSGSNEKLF
-,TRBV19,12,TRBJ2-1,ASSMGEAVSEQF
-,TRBV9,13,TRBJ2-7,ASSVGSDYSYEQY
-,TRBV9,12,TRBJ2-1,ASSVSDDYNEQF
-,TRBV6-1,9,TRBJ2-2,ASSKTGELF
-,TRBV29-1,11,TRBJ1-2,SGKSGSDYGYT
TRBD2,TRBV7-8,13,TRBJ2-1,ASRLRTSGGNEQF
TRBD2,TRBV7-9,13,TRBJ2-7,ASSRRTSGSYEQY
TRBD2,TRBV20-1,14,TRBJ2-5,SARVSSSGGSETQY
TRBD2,TRBV9,13,TRBJ2-3,ASSQGLAGPDTQY
TRBD2,TRBV7-6,14,TRBJ2-1,ASSLDPSGRTHEQF
-,TRBV7-9,12,TRBJ1-2,ASSLARQGSGYT
-,TRBV7-3,12,TRBJ2-5,ASSRDPTGETQY
-,TRBV20-1,11,TRBJ2-7,SAKGQAAYEQY
TRBD1,TRBV29-1,14,TRBJ1-2,SVDLVTGARGYGYT
-,TRBV7-2,13,TRBJ2-2,ASSLAAGGTGELF
TRBD2,TRBV20-1,14,TRBJ2-1,SARDPTSGGFDEQF
-,TRBV6-6,10,TRBJ1-1,ASKQMNAEAF
TRBD1,TRBV7-9,13,TRBJ1-1,ASTPLRGHGTEAF
-,TRBV19,12,TRBJ1-6,ASSSRTANSPLH
-,TRBV10-3,13,-,AISDQGGRGETQY